The sequence of this T cell receptor (beta chain) was determined in a study of blood T cell repertoires in COVID-19. About the study: Sites in the United States, Italy and Spain provided acute and convalescent COVID-19 samples. In each case, the material was cDNA or gDNA derived from T cells, B-cell-depleted T cells, or PBMCs.

The CDR3 sequence is 15 residues long. Germline CDR1 SGHKS, CDR2 YYEKEE (reference sequence). Germline trimming cut 1 base from V and 5 bases from J; bases unmatched to any gene: 4. Authors' processing steps: Counts of nucleated cells, estimated from reference gene primer amplification, were obtained. Only in-frame clones appear in the TCRdb table, and some are missing; sequencing was by immunoSEQ multiplex PCR. V and J calls and clone size come straight from that table; D and trimming were deduced from the DNA. Found here are 150,000 to 200,000 clones, 81% of them singletons; the top ten hold under 13%.

The sequence came from a human donor in a cohort sampled during active COVID-19. Sequencing was carried out using peripheral blood. The rearrangement links TRBV5-5 to TRBJ2-1, with 9 bases identical to TRBD2. CDR3 sequence (DNA): TGTGCCAGCAGCTTGATGGGCGGGGGGGACAATGAGCAGTTCTTC. Amino acid sequence: CASSLMGGGDNEQFF.